Below are 6 T cell receptor beta chains sequenced from a single sample in a study of patients and donors after allogeneic stem cell transplantation. Each CDR3 protein is one row after TCRdb ran MiXCR on the RT-PCR reads. The data contain approximately 90,000 distinct CDR3 sequences, just under 5% of them singletons. Sequenced input: blood, either unsorted or a sorted T cell fraction (not recorded which). These TCRs come from a human donor who was either an allogeneic HSCT recipient or a stem cell or donor lymphocyte infusion donor (not recorded which). It is not recorded whose cells these are; they may come from a transplant donor.

This clonotype was seen at least ten times. The chain is built from TRBV20-1 and TRBJ1-2; D not certain. The germline gives CDR1 DFQATT, CDR2 SNEGSKA (reference sequence). The CDR3 extends over 14 amino acids. Trimming took off 2 bases at V and 1 base at J, with 11 bases between the two ends. In DNA, the CDR3 is TGCAGTGCTAGATTTTCCGCCGATAACTATGGCTACACCTTC. Translated, it gives CSARFSADNYGYTF.

This clonotype has a count of ten or more. The chain employs TRBV12-3 or TRBV12-4 and TRBJ2-1; 9 nucleotides line up with TRBD2. The CDR3 is 16 residues long. Trimming removed 2 bases from V and 8 bases from J; junction bases left unmatched: 10. The CDR3 DNA reads TGTGCCAGCAGTTTATTAGGAGCGGGAGGTACCGATGAGCAGTTCTTC. This translates into CASSLLGAGGTDEQFF.

In this sample, this clonotype turned up many times. The chain carries TRBV7-9 and TRBJ2-1, with 7 bases aligning to TRBD1. The CDR3 totals 15 residues. Losses at the gene ends were 5 bases for V and 7 bases for J; bases not matched to a gene: 11. CDR1 is SEHNR and CDR2 is FQNEAQ in the germline V gene (reference sequence). DNA of the CDR3: TGTGCCAGCAGCCTAAGAGGGGGCGGTCATAATGAGCAGTTCTTC. Translation: CASSLRGGGHNEQFF.

This clonotype was detected a few times. The gene calls are TRBV3-1 and TRBJ1-1; D gene uncertain. Germline loops: CDR1 LGHDT, CDR2 YNNKEL (reference sequence). V lost 1 base and J 1 base, leaving 10 bases between the germline ends. The CDR3 consists of 15 residues. CDR3 amino acids: CASSQVSWGNTEAFF. CDR3 bases: TGTGCCAGCAGCCAAGTCTCCTGGGGGAACACTGAAGCTTTCTTT.

This clonotype showed up many times. This sequence joins TRBV20-1 and TRBJ2-5; 8 bases line up with TRBD2. V lost 3 bases and J lost 6; bases outside the gene matches: 6. The germline gives CDR1 DFQATT, CDR2 SNEGSKA (reference sequence). The CDR3 runs 13 residues. The CDR3: CSARATSGQTQYF. The DNA for the CDR3 is TGCAGTGCTAGGGCTACTAGCGGCCAGACCCAGTACTTC.

This clonotype was recorded many times. The J gene is TRBJ2-1, the V gene TRBV5-1, with unresolved D. Deletions cut 0 bases from V and 2 bases from J, with 6 bases between. Germline assignment: CDR1 SGHRS and CDR2 YFSETQ. The CDR3 totals 14 residues. The CDR3 region is CASSLGDAYNEQFF. CDR3 bases: TGCGCCAGCAGCTTGGGAGACGCCTACAATGAGCAGTTCTTC. Filled out from reference TRBV5-1 and TRBJ2-1, the complete variable domain reads KAGVTQTPRYLIKTRGQQVTLSCSPISGHRSVSWYQQTPGQGLQFLFEYFSETQRNKGNFPGRFSGRQFSNSRSEMNVSTLELGDSALYLCASSLGDAYNEQFFGPGTRLTVL.